Below are 25 T cell receptor beta chains sequenced from a single sample in a study of T cells in Graves' hyperthyroidism and ophthalmopathy. The CDR3 regions of TCR beta were amplified from RNA transcripts. HTBI primers drove first-round RT-PCR of the TCR CDR3. TCRdb reanalysed the multiplex PCR reads using MiXCR and keeps one entry per CDR3 protein. This table has almost 500,000 distinct CDR3 sequences, about 20% appearing once. The sample was blood. Source of these receptors: a woman in her 70s with Graves' ophthalmopathy.

This clonotype came up many times. V is TRBV18 and J is TRBJ2-3; perhaps TRBD1 as D (5 bases). The V gene's germline CDR1 is KGHSH and CDR2 LQKENI. This CDR3 contains 15 residues. V was cut by 6 bases and J by 0 bases, with 13 bases left in between. The CDR3 sequence: CASSPRQGSTDTQYF. The CDR3 DNA reads TGTGCCAGCTCTCCAAGGCAGGGAAGCACAGATACGCAGTATTTT.

As concerns this clonotype: A much larger clone lies one base from this, so it may be a read error. The rearrangement joins TRBV3-1 to TRBJ1-1, with D maybe TRBD1 (6 bases). Germline assignment: CDR1 LGHDT and CDR2 YNNKEL (reference sequence). The V end was cut by 4 bases, the J end by 1 base, with 10 bases between. This CDR3 is built from 14 residues. CDR3 sequence reads: CASSRGTQNTEAFF. The CDR3 region has the DNA TGTGCCAGCAGCCGCGGGACACAGAACACTGAAGCTTTCTTT.

The J gene is TRBJ2-3, the V gene TRBV7-6, with D tentatively TRBD2 (5 bases). The length of the CDR3 is 16 residues. V was trimmed by 4 bases and J by 4 bases, leaving 18 bases between them. Germline-derived CDR1 and CDR2 are SGHVS and FNYEAQ. Here the CDR3 DNA reads TGTGCCAGCAGCTCCTTGGGAGCGGTGTCCGCAGATACGCAGTATTTT. Encoded protein: CASSSLGAVSADTQYF.

CDR3 nucleotide sequence: TGTGCCAGCAGCACCGCGACAGAAAATCAGCCCCAGCATTTT. It codes for CASSTATENQPQHF. The J gene is TRBJ1-5, the V gene TRBV7-9, with D possibly being TRBD1 (5 bases). Trimming left V 5 bases short and J 4 bases short, with 12 bases between. This CDR3 region has 14 residues. Per the germline V gene, CDR1 is SEHNR and CDR2 is FQNEAQ (reference sequence).

The table lists this clonotype with many counts. The chain employs TRBV30 and TRBJ2-7, with D perhaps TRBD2 (6 bases). The germline V and J ends were trimmed by 0 bases and 1 base, with 10 bases remaining between them. The CDR3 has 14 residues. CDR1 and CDR2 from the germline V gene are GTSNPN and SVGIG (reference sequence). CDR3 residues: CAWSVGGQSYEQYF. The DNA for the CDR3 is TGTGCCTGGAGTGTCGGAGGGCAGTCCTACGAGCAGTACTTC.

This clonotype was detected many times. The CDR3 coding sequence is TGTGCCAGCAGCTTTTTAAGCGAGCAGTACTTC. It translates to CASSFLSEQYF. The J gene is TRBJ2-7, the V gene TRBV28; D call uncertain. The CDR3 covers 11 residues. V dropped 6 bases and J dropped 6 bases, with 9 bases sitting between them. Germline-derived CDR1 and CDR2 are MDHEN and SYDVKM.

This rearrangement joins TRBV30 to TRBJ1-2; D might be TRBD1 (6 bases). The germline gives CDR1 GTSNPN, CDR2 SVGIG (reference sequence). The V and J ends lost 2 bases and 4 bases respectively, with 8 bases between them. The CDR3 is 12 residues long. For the CDR3, the DNA is TGTGCCTGGAGTCCGGACAGCTATGGCTACACCTTC. Its translation is CAWSPDSYGYTF.

The chain is built from TRBV7-2 and TRBJ2-1; possibly TRBD1 for D (5 bases). V lost 1 base and J lost 7, with 11 bases in between. The CDR3 contains 14 residues. CDR1 and CDR2 from the germline V gene are SGHTA and FQGNSA. The CDR3 here is CASSLGGPRNEQFF. The CDR3 coding sequence is TGTGCCAGCAGCTTAGGGGGCCCCAGGAATGAGCAGTTCTTC.

This clonotype has a count of ten or more. V usage is TRBV28 and J usage is TRBJ2-7; D possibly corresponds to TRBD2 (6 bases). Germline V CDR1 and CDR2: MDHEN, SYDVKM. Trimming shortened V by 2 bases and J by 7 bases, and 15 bases separated the two germline ends. The CDR3 length is 14 residues. The CDR3 here is CASSLGAGTREQYF. The CDR3 coding sequence is TGTGCCAGCAGTTTAGGTGCGGGGACGCGGGAGCAGTACTTC.

The chain has TRBV5-1 and TRBJ2-7; D unresolved. Germline lookup yields CDR1 SGHRS and CDR2 YFSETQ. V was clipped by 1 base and J by 0 bases, with 11 bases between them. The CDR3 covers 15 residues. The CDR3 region has the DNA TGCGCCAGCAGCTTGCGGCCACCGAGCTCCTACGAGCAGTACTTC. Its translation is CASSLRPPSSYEQYF.

This clonotype was counted ten times or more. The rearrangement joins TRBV28 to TRBJ2-1; weak D call: TRBD2 (5 bases). The CDR3 has 16 residues. Per the germline V gene, CDR1 is MDHEN and CDR2 is SYDVKM. Trimming shortened V by 5 bases and J by 1 base, and 15 bases separated the two germline ends. The CDR3 loop reads CASSLPPSISYNEQFF. The DNA for the CDR3 is TGTGCCAGCAGTCTCCCCCCTAGCATTTCCTACAATGAGCAGTTCTTC. The full variable domain, with the rest looked up from reference TRBV28 and TRBJ2-1, is DVKVTQSSRYLVKRTGEKVFLECVQDMDHENMFWYRQDPGLGLRLIYFSYDVKMKEKGDIPEGYSVSREKKERFSLILESASTNQTSMYLCASSLPPSISYNEQFFGPGTRLTVL.

This clonotype appeared many times. J is TRBJ1-1 and V is TRBV30, with unresolved D. Germline V gene data show CDR1 as GTSNPN and CDR2 as SVGIG (reference sequence). The CDR3 contains 13 residues. V was clipped by 2 bases and J by 4 bases, with 11 bases between them. The CDR3 region is CAWSSDRITEAFF. For the CDR3, the DNA is TGTGCCTGGAGTTCGGATCGTATCACTGAAGCTTTCTTT.

In this sample, this clonotype turned up many times. This chain uses TRBV2 with TRBJ2-3; the D is unclear. Trimming stripped 7 bases from V and 1 base from J, with 12 bases between. CDR3 size: 14 residues. In germline, CDR1 is SNHLY, CDR2 FYNNEI. CDR3 in amino acids: CASKVERGTDTQYF. CDR3 sequence (DNA): TGTGCCAGCAAAGTCGAGAGAGGCACAGATACGCAGTATTTT.

The chain recombines TRBV2 with TRBJ1-2, with 7 bases identical to TRBD1. Losses at the gene ends were 6 bases for V and 9 bases for J; bases not matched to a gene: 13. Germline CDR1 reads SNHLY; CDR2 reads FYNNEI. This CDR3 is built from 14 residues. Here the CDR3 DNA reads TGTGCCAGCAGGGGGGACAGCGGTCGGTTTCGCTACACCTTC. This translates into CASRGDSGRFRYTF.

The rearrangement uses TRBV7-6 and TRBJ2-5, with a possible D match to TRBD1 (6 bases). Germline V gives CDR1 SGHVS, CDR2 FNYEAQ. Trimming stripped 5 bases from V and 4 bases from J, with 14 bases between. The CDR3 is 14 amino acids. The chain's CDR3 is CASSHSGQRETQYF. The CDR3 nucleotides are TGTGCCAGCAGCCACTCTGGACAGCGAGAGACCCAGTACTTC.

The chain carries TRBV18 and TRBJ2-7, with 16 bases fitting TRBD2. CDR1 is KGHSH and CDR2 is LQKENI in the germline V gene. J lost 3 bases, V lost 6 bases, and 5 bases had no gene match. This CDR3 contains 16 residues. Written as DNA, the CDR3 is TGTGCCAGCTCGGAGGGACTAGCGGGAGGGAGCTACGAGCAGTACTTC. As protein: CASSEGLAGGSYEQYF.

This clonotype was seen a handful of times. The V gene is TRBV5-5, the J gene TRBJ1-1; D might be TRBD1 (6 bases). Per the germline V gene, CDR1 is SGHKS and CDR2 is YYEKEE (reference sequence). Between the trimmed V and J ends, which lost 3 bases and 0 bases, there was a span of 18 bases. The length of the CDR3 is 17 residues. The CDR3 coding sequence is TGTGCCAGCAGCTCCGACCCGACAGGCATCATGAACACTGAAGCTTTCTTT. Translated: CASSSDPTGIMNTEAFF.

The chain couples TRBV14 to TRBJ2-5, with D unresolved. Germline V gene lookup returns CDR1 SGHDN and CDR2 FVKESK. The CDR3 length is 17 residues. Trimming took 2 bases from V and 4 from J, leaving 20 bases between them. The CDR3 nucleotides read TGTGCCAGCAGCCAATTTCCCCTTGGTCTCGGGCGAGAGACCCAGTACTTC. It encodes CASSQFPLGLGRETQYF.

This chain joins TRBV9 and TRBJ2-6, with 8 bases that match TRBD2. Germline trimming cut 4 bases from V and 0 bases from J; bases unmatched to any gene: 9. CDR3 size: 18 residues. Germline V lookup: CDR1 SGDLS, CDR2 YYNGEE. CDR3 nucleotides: TGTGCCAGCAGCAGGGGACTAGGGGTCTCCTCTGGGGCCAACGTCCTGACTTTC. This gives the protein CASSRGLGVSSGANVLTF.

The chain joins TRBV7-9 to TRBJ2-2; 9 bases are shared with TRBD1. The ends lost 7 bases at V and 7 bases at J; junction bases unmatched: 10. The CDR3 runs 15 residues. Germline CDR1 reads SEHNR; CDR2 reads FQNEAQ (reference sequence). This CDR3 is CASTTSGTGHGELFF. CDR3 DNA: TGTGCCAGCACCACCTCAGGGACAGGGCACGGGGAGCTGTTTTTT.

This clonotype was recorded many times. V gene TRBV18 combines with J gene TRBJ2-2; D is unclear. This CDR3 is built from 14 residues. Trimming removed 2 bases from V and 2 bases from J, with 6 bases in between. Germline CDR1 reads KGHSH; CDR2 reads LQKENI. CDR3 nucleotide sequence: TGTGCCAGCTCACCAAAGGCAAACACCGGGGAGCTGTTTTTT. Protein: CASSPKANTGELFF.

The sample holds a few counts of this clonotype. This chain joins TRBV11-2 and TRBJ2-1; unclear D gene. This CDR3 region has 15 residues. Trimming left V 7 bases short and J 0 bases short, with 13 bases between. Per the germline V gene, CDR1 is SGHAT and CDR2 is FQNNGV. The CDR3 loop reads CASTYYPHSYNEQFF. The CDR3 nucleotides read TGTGCCAGCACCTATTACCCGCACTCCTACAATGAGCAGTTCTTC.

This clonotype was seen ten or more times. The J gene is TRBJ2-7, the V gene TRBV28, with a tentative D call TRBD1 (5 bases). Trimming left V 6 bases short and J 2 bases short, with 17 bases between. CDR1 is MDHEN, CDR2 SYDVKM, per germline. This CDR3 has 15 residues. CDR3 DNA sequence: TGTGCCAGCAGCCCGCCTAACAGGTCCCCCTACGAGCAGTACTTC. Its protein product is CASSPPNRSPYEQYF.

This clonotype was detected a few times. The J gene is TRBJ2-1, the V gene TRBV20-1; D unresolved. The V end lost 1 base, the J end lost 10 bases, and 8 bases lay between the germline ends. The germline gives CDR1 DFQATT, CDR2 SNEGSKA (reference sequence). The CDR3 spans 11 residues. The CDR3 bases are TGCAGTGCTAGAGGCGCTCTGGAGCAGTTCTTC. Translation gives CSARGALEQFF.

The rearrangement uses TRBV6-1 and TRBJ2-7, with D tentatively TRBD2 (6 bases). V dropped 6 bases and J dropped 6 bases, with 18 bases sitting between them. The germline V gene encodes CDR1 MNHNS and CDR2 SASEGT. This CDR3 is built from 14 residues. CDR3 nucleotides: TGTGCCAGCAGCCCGGCAGGACGGACTACCGAGCAGTACTTC. Translated: CASSPAGRTTEQYF.